This is a list of T cell receptor beta chains from one sample in a study of Graves' ophthalmopathy and Graves' hyperthyroidism. TCRdb used MiXCR to reprocess the multiplex PCR reads, holding one entry per CDR3 protein. The table lists roughly 400,000 distinct CDR3 sequences, 15% of them singletons. Sequencing input: peripheral blood. These receptors were collected from a woman in her late teens or twenties with stable Graves' hyperthyroidism. Each CDR3 is given with its conserved first and last residue. The D gene is left open where the match is weak. Clone size is given for some rows only: seen once, a few or many times, or a class if the clone is expanded.

j_call: TRBJ2-7
d_call: -
clone_size: few
v_call: TRBV7-9
cdr3_nt: TGTGCCAGCAGCTTAGAGTGGAAGTTGCACGAGCAGTACTTC
cdr3_aa: CASSLEWKLHEQYF

j_call: TRBJ2-7
d_call: -
clone_size: many
v_call: TRBV7-2
cdr3_nt: TGTGCCAGCAGCCTAAACGGGGGCGACGGGAACGAGCAGTACTTC
cdr3_aa: CASSLNGGDGNEQYF

j_call: TRBJ1-5
d_call: -
clone_size: many
v_call: TRBV12-3/TRBV12-4
cdr3_nt: TGTGCCAGCAGTTTTGCTTCAGGACCCATGTCGCAGCCCCAGCATTTT
cdr3_aa: CASSFASGPMSQPQHF

j_call: TRBJ2-7
d_call: -
clone_size: many
v_call: TRBV20-1
cdr3_nt: TGCAGTGCTAGAGACCCTCAGGGGGGGACCTACGAGCAGTACTTC
cdr3_aa: CSARDPQGGTYEQYF

j_call: TRBJ1-5
d_call: -
clone_size: many
v_call: TRBV27
cdr3_nt: TGTGCCAGCAGTTCTCTATGGGGGAGGGTCCATCAGCCCCAGCATTTT
cdr3_aa: CASSSLWGRVHQPQHF

j_call: TRBJ2-2
d_call: -
clone_size: -
v_call: TRBV25-1
cdr3_nt: TGTGCCAGCAGTCTAAGGGTTCCGAAGGCCGGGGAGCTGTTTTTT
cdr3_aa: CASSLRVPKAGELFF

j_call: TRBJ1-6
d_call: -
clone_size: many
v_call: TRBV6-1
cdr3_nt: TGTGCCAGCAGTACCAGGGACCCTTCACCCCTCCACTTT
cdr3_aa: CASSTRDPSPLHF

j_call: TRBJ1-2
d_call: -
clone_size: -
v_call: TRBV6-2/TRBV6-3
cdr3_nt: TGTGCCAGCAGTTACTCGGGACACTACACCTTC
cdr3_aa: CASSYSGHYTF

j_call: TRBJ1-3
d_call: -
clone_size: many
v_call: TRBV24-1
cdr3_nt: TGTGCCACCAGCGGGGATGCGGACACCATATATTTT
cdr3_aa: CATSGDADTIYF

j_call: TRBJ1-2
d_call: -
clone_size: many
v_call: TRBV6-1
cdr3_nt: TGTGCCAGCAGTGAAGTTGTGAAGACGGGTGGCTACACCTTC
cdr3_aa: CASSEVVKTGGYTF

j_call: TRBJ1-1
d_call: -
clone_size: few
v_call: TRBV19
cdr3_nt: TGTGCTAGTATCGATGAGGGGGTCCCTGGTTCGATGAACACTGAAGCTTGCTTT
cdr3_aa: CASIDEGVPGSMNTEACF

j_call: TRBJ2-2
d_call: -
clone_size: few
v_call: TRBV2
cdr3_nt: TGTGCCAGCAGTGGCAGCTACACCGGGGAGCTGTTTTTT
cdr3_aa: CASSGSYTGELFF

j_call: TRBJ1-2
d_call: -
clone_size: many
v_call: TRBV29-1
cdr3_nt: TGCAGCGTTGTGGTGGGGGTAAGCGGCTACACCTTC
cdr3_aa: CSVVVGVSGYTF

j_call: TRBJ2-5
d_call: TRBD1
clone_size: -
v_call: TRBV25-1
cdr3_nt: TGTGCCAGCAGTGAGGCTACAGGGGATGAGACCCAGTACTTC
cdr3_aa: CASSEATGDETQYF

j_call: TRBJ1-4
d_call: -
clone_size: many
v_call: TRBV2
cdr3_nt: TGTGCCAGCAATAGGGTAGGAACTAATGAAAAACTGTTTTTT
cdr3_aa: CASNRVGTNEKLFF

j_call: TRBJ2-2
d_call: -
clone_size: few
v_call: TRBV24-1
cdr3_nt: TGTGCCACCAGTGTCAGAAACACCGGGGAGCTGTTTTTT
cdr3_aa: CATSVRNTGELFF

j_call: TRBJ1-6
d_call: TRBD1
clone_size: many
v_call: TRBV7-9
cdr3_nt: TGTGCCAGCGGGCTTCTGACAGGGAATTCACCCCTCCACTTT
cdr3_aa: CASGLLTGNSPLHF

j_call: TRBJ2-7
d_call: -
clone_size: few
v_call: TRBV18
cdr3_nt: TGTGCCAGCTCAATGAACAGGGCAGAAACCTACGAGCAGTACTTC
cdr3_aa: CASSMNRAETYEQYF

j_call: TRBJ2-7
d_call: -
clone_size: few
v_call: TRBV10-1
cdr3_nt: TGCGCCAGCTCAGCGGGTCCTGCGGGGGAGCAGTACTTC
cdr3_aa: CASSAGPAGEQYF

j_call: TRBJ1-5
d_call: -
clone_size: many
v_call: TRBV6-2/TRBV6-3
cdr3_nt: TGTGCCAGCAGCCAGTTCGGGGGGCCCAATCAGCCCCAGCATTTT
cdr3_aa: CASSQFGGPNQPQHF

j_call: TRBJ1-2
d_call: -
clone_size: many
v_call: TRBV9
cdr3_nt: TGTGCCAGCAGCGTAGGGTCGGGCTATGGCTACACCTTC
cdr3_aa: CASSVGSGYGYTF

j_call: TRBJ1-6
d_call: -
clone_size: -
v_call: TRBV5-1
cdr3_nt: TGCGCCAGCAGCTTGGAAGCCTCGGGGAATTCACCCCTCCACTTT
cdr3_aa: CASSLEASGNSPLHF

j_call: TRBJ1-2
d_call: -
clone_size: many
v_call: TRBV19
cdr3_nt: TGTGCCAGTAGTCAACAAACCTATGGCTACACCTTC
cdr3_aa: CASSQQTYGYTF

j_call: TRBJ1-1
d_call: TRBD1
clone_size: -
v_call: TRBV7-2
cdr3_nt: TGTGCCAGCAGCCATCAGGGGGTGAACACTGAAGCTTTCTTT
cdr3_aa: CASSHQGVNTEAFF

j_call: TRBJ2-7
d_call: -
clone_size: many
v_call: TRBV27
cdr3_nt: TGTGCCAGCAGACACCCGCTGGACTACGAGCAGTACTTC
cdr3_aa: CASRHPLDYEQYF

j_call: TRBJ1-1
d_call: -
clone_size: few
v_call: TRBV10-2
cdr3_nt: TGCGCCAGCAGTGGTCAGGGAATTTCTTTCTTT
cdr3_aa: CASSGQGISFF

j_call: TRBJ2-5
d_call: TRBD2
clone_size: -
v_call: TRBV4-1
cdr3_nt: TGCGCCAGCAGCTTAGTGTGGCGGGGGGAAAGTCCAGAGACCCAGTACTTC
cdr3_aa: CASSLVWRGESPETQYF

j_call: TRBJ2-7
d_call: -
clone_size: -
v_call: TRBV11-1
cdr3_nt: TGTGCCAGCAGCTTTGGCGGGACCTCCTACGAGCAGTACTTC
cdr3_aa: CASSFGGTSYEQYF

j_call: TRBJ1-1
d_call: -
clone_size: few
v_call: TRBV12-3/TRBV12-4
cdr3_nt: TGTGCCAGCAGGGGAAAAGGGGCGAACACTGAAGCTTTCTTT
cdr3_aa: CASRGKGANTEAFF

j_call: TRBJ2-7
d_call: -
clone_size: -
v_call: TRBV18
cdr3_nt: TGTGCCAGCTCACCAAAAGGACGGGGCAGCCAGTACTTC
cdr3_aa: CASSPKGRGSQYF

j_call: TRBJ1-3
d_call: -
clone_size: few
v_call: TRBV11-2
cdr3_nt: TGTGCCAGCAGCCTTAGTCGGAGACTCTCTGGAAACACCATATATTTT
cdr3_aa: CASSLSRRLSGNTIYF

j_call: TRBJ2-5
d_call: TRBD1
clone_size: many
v_call: TRBV7-2
cdr3_nt: TGTGCCAGCAGCTTTGACAGGGGCAAAGAGACCCAGTACTTC
cdr3_aa: CASSFDRGKETQYF

j_call: TRBJ1-5
d_call: TRBD1
clone_size: many
v_call: TRBV19
cdr3_nt: TGTGCCAGCAACGACAGGGGAGTAGGCAATCAGCCCCAGCATTTT
cdr3_aa: CASNDRGVGNQPQHF

j_call: TRBJ2-7
d_call: -
clone_size: many
v_call: TRBV6-5
cdr3_nt: TGTGCCAGCAGCTATGGGACAGCGGGATTTTACGAGCAGTACTTC
cdr3_aa: CASSYGTAGFYEQYF

j_call: TRBJ1-2
d_call: TRBD1
clone_size: many
v_call: TRBV6-1
cdr3_nt: TGTGCCAGCTGGGGAGGGGGCATGGGCTATGGCTACACCTTC
cdr3_aa: CASWGGGMGYGYTF

j_call: TRBJ1-1
d_call: -
clone_size: -
v_call: TRBV11-2
cdr3_nt: TGTGCCAGCAGCTTAGAGCTGGGGTCCATGAACACTGAAGCTTTCTTT
cdr3_aa: CASSLELGSMNTEAFF

j_call: TRBJ1-6
d_call: -
clone_size: many
v_call: TRBV11-3
cdr3_nt: TGTGCCAGCAGCTTAACGAGCCAGTGGGCTACCTATAATTCACCCCTCCACTTT
cdr3_aa: CASSLTSQWATYNSPLHF

j_call: TRBJ1-2
d_call: -
clone_size: -
v_call: TRBV7-3
cdr3_nt: TGTGCCAGCAGCCTTAACCCTGGGGGATTACCCCCCTATGGCTACACCTTC
cdr3_aa: CASSLNPGGLPPYGYTF

j_call: TRBJ1-5
d_call: -
clone_size: few
v_call: TRBV12-3/TRBV12-4
cdr3_nt: TGTGCCAGCAGTTCGAACAAGTATAGCAATCAGCCCCAGCATTTT
cdr3_aa: CASSSNKYSNQPQHF

j_call: TRBJ2-7
d_call: -
clone_size: many
v_call: TRBV2
cdr3_nt: TGTGCCAGCAGTACGGACAGTAGCTCCTACGAGCAGTACTTC
cdr3_aa: CASSTDSSSYEQYF

j_call: TRBJ1-1
d_call: -
clone_size: many
v_call: TRBV29-1
cdr3_nt: TGCAGCGTTGAACCGGACGGGTATGAAGCTTTCTTT
cdr3_aa: CSVEPDGYEAFF

j_call: TRBJ2-5
d_call: TRBD1
clone_size: many
v_call: TRBV6-5
cdr3_nt: TGTGCCAGCAGTTACTCGTCCGGACAGGGGTCCCTGCAGTACTTC
cdr3_aa: CASSYSSGQGSLQYF

j_call: TRBJ2-5
d_call: TRBD2
clone_size: many
v_call: TRBV12-3/TRBV12-4
cdr3_nt: TGTGCCAGCAGTCTTAGCGGGGGAATCCAAGAGACCCAGTACTTC
cdr3_aa: CASSLSGGIQETQYF

j_call: TRBJ1-1
d_call: -
clone_size: many
v_call: TRBV7-2
cdr3_nt: TGTGCCAGCAGTCCCACGGGTGGACCGTTTGAAGCTTTCTTT
cdr3_aa: CASSPTGGPFEAFF

j_call: TRBJ2-7
d_call: TRBD1
clone_size: many
v_call: TRBV7-3
cdr3_nt: TGTGCCAGCAGCCCAAGCAGGACAGGGGGCGAGCAGTACTTC
cdr3_aa: CASSPSRTGGEQYF

j_call: TRBJ2-7
d_call: -
clone_size: -
v_call: TRBV4-1
cdr3_nt: TGCGCCAGCAGCCAAGGGGGCCTTGGGACCTACGAGCAGTACTTC
cdr3_aa: CASSQGGLGTYEQYF

j_call: TRBJ2-2
d_call: -
clone_size: -
v_call: TRBV12-3/TRBV12-4
cdr3_nt: TGTGCCAGCAGTCCCGACCGGGGAAACACCGGGGAGCTGTTTTTT
cdr3_aa: CASSPDRGNTGELFF

j_call: TRBJ1-2
d_call: TRBD1
clone_size: many
v_call: TRBV10-3
cdr3_nt: TGTGCCATCAGTAAAACCGGGACAGGGTCGACGAACTATGGCTACACCTTC
cdr3_aa: CAISKTGTGSTNYGYTF

j_call: TRBJ1-5
d_call: -
clone_size: many
v_call: TRBV28
cdr3_nt: TGTGCCAGCAGTTTACGGTTGAGGCCCCTTATTCAGCCCCAGCATTTT
cdr3_aa: CASSLRLRPLIQPQHF

j_call: TRBJ2-3
d_call: TRBD2
clone_size: few
v_call: TRBV6-1
cdr3_nt: TGTGCCAGCAGGCAGACTAGCGGGGGGGCAGGGGATACGCAGTATTTT
cdr3_aa: CASRQTSGGAGDTQYF

j_call: TRBJ1-2
d_call: TRBD1
clone_size: many
v_call: TRBV12-3/TRBV12-4
cdr3_nt: TGTGCCAGCAGTTTAGCAGAGAGGGGGCAGGATGGCTACACCTTC
cdr3_aa: CASSLAERGQDGYTF